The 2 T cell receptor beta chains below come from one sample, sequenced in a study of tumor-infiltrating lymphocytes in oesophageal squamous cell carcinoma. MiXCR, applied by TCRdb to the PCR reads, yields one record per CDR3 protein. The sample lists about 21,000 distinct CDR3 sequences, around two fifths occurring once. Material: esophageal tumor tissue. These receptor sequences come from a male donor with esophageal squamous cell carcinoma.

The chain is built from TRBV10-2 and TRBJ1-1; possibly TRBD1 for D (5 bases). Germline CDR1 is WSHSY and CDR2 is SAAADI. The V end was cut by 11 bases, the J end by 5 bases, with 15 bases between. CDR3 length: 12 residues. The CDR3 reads CAGGAGTTEAFF. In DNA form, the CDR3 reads TGCGCCGGAGGGGCCGGAACAACTGAAGCTTTCTTT.

In DNA form, the CDR3 reads TGTGCCAGCAGTACGTCTCCTCGGGCAGGAAGCACAGATACGCAGTATTTT. Protein sequence: CASSTSPRAGSTDTQYF. The chain couples TRBV6-6 to TRBJ2-3; D is ambiguous. The length of the CDR3 is 17 residues. Germline V CDR1 and CDR2: MNHNY, SVGAGI (reference sequence). V was clipped by 5 bases and J by 0 bases, with 18 bases between them.